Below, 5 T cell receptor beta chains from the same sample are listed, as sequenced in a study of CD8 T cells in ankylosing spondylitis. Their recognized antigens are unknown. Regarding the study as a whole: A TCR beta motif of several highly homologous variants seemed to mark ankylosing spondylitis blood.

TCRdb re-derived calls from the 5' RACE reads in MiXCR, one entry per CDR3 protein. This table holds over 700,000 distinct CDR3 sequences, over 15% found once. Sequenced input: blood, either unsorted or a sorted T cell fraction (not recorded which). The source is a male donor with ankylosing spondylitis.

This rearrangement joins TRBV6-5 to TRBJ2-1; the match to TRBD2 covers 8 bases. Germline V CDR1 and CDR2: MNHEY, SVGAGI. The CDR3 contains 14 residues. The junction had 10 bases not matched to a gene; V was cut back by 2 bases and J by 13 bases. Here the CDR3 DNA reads TGTGCCAGCAGTTACGGAGCGGGAGAAGGCCGACAGTTCTTC. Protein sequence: CASSYGAGEGRQFF.

The CDR3 DNA reads as TGCAGCGTTGAAGATGCGGGGTCAAACACCGGGGAGCTGTTTTTT. This codes for CSVEDAGSNTGELFF. V and J are TRBV29-1 and TRBJ2-2; D possibly corresponds to TRBD2 (6 bases). The CDR3 is made up of 15 amino acids. Germline V gene data show CDR1 as SQVTM and CDR2 as ANQGSEA. Trimming shortened V by 0 bases and J by 2 bases, and 10 bases separated the two germline ends.

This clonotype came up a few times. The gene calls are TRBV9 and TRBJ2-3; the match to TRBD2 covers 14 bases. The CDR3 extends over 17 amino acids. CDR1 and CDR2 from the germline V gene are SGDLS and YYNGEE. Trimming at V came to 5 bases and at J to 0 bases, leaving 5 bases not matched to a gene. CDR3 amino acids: CASSRGTSGGSTDTQYF. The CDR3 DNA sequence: TGTGCCAGCAGTCGCGGGACTAGCGGGGGAAGCACAGATACGCAGTATTTT.

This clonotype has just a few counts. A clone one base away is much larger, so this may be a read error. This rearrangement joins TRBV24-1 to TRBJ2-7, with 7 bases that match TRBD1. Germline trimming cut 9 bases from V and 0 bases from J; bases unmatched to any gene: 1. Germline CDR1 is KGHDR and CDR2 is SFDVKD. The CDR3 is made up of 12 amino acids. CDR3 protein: CATGDSSYEQYF. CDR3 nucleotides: TGTGCCACCGGGGACAGCTCCTACGAGCAGTACTTC.

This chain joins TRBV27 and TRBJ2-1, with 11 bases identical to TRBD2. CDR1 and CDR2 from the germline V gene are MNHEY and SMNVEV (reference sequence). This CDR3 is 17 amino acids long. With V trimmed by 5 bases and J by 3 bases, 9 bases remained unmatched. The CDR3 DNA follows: TGTGCCAGCAGTCCACGACTAGCGGGACTGGACTACAATGAGCAGTTCTTC. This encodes CASSPRLAGLDYNEQFF.